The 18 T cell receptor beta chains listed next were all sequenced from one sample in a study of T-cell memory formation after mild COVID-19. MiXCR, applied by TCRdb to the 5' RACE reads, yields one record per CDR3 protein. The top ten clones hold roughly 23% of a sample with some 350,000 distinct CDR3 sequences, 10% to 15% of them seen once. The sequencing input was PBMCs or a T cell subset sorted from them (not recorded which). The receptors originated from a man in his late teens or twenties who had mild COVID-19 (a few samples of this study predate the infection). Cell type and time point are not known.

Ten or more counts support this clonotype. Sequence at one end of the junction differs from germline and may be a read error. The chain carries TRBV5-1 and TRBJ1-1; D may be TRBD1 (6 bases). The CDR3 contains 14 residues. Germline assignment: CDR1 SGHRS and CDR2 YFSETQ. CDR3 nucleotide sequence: TGCGCCAGCAGCCTGGAACAGGGTTGGACTGATGCTTTCTTT. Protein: CASSLEQGWTDAFF.

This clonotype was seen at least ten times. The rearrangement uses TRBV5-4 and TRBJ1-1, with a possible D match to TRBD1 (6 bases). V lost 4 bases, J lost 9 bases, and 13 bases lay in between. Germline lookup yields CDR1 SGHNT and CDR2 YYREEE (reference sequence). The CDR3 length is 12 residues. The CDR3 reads CASSPGQNKAFF. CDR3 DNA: TGTGCCAGCAGCCCTGGACAGAATAAAGCTTTCTTT. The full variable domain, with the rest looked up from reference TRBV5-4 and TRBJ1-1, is ETGVTQSPTHLIKTRGQQVTLRCSSQSGHNTVSWYQQALGQGPQFIFQYYREEENGRGNFPPRFSGLQFPNYSSELNVNALELDDSALYLCASSPGQNKAFFGQGTRLTVV.

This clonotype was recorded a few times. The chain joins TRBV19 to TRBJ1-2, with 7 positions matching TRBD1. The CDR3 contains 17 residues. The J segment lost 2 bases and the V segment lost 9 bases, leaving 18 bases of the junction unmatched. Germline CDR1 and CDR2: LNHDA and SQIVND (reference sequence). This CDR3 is CASQNDRETGLNYGYTF. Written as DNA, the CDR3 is TGTGCCAGCCAGAACGACCGCGAGACAGGGTTAAACTATGGCTACACCTTC.

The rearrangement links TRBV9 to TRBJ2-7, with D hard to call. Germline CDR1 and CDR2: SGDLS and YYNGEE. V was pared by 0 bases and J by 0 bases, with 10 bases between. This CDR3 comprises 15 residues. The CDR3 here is CASSVGARSSYEQYF. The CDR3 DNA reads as TGTGCCAGCAGCGTAGGGGCCAGGAGCTCCTACGAGCAGTACTTC.

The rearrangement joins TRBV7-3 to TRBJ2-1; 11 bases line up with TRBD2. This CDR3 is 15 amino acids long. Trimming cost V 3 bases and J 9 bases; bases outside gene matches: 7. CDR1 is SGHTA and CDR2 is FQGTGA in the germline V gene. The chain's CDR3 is CASSFGPSGGTEQFF. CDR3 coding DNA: TGTGCCAGCAGCTTTGGTCCTAGCGGGGGGACTGAGCAGTTCTTC.

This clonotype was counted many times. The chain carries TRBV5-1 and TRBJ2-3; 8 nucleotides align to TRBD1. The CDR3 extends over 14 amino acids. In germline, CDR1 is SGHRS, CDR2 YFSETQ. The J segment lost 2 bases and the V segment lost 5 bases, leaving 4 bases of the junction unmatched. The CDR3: CASSRQGITDTQYF. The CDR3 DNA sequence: TGCGCCAGCAGTAGACAGGGGATCACAGATACGCAGTATTTT.

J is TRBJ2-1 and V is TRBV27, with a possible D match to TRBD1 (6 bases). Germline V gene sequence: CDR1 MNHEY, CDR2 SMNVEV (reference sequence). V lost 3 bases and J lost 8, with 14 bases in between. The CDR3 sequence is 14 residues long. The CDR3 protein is CASSFYAGADEQFF. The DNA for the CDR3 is TGTGCCAGCAGTTTTTATGCAGGGGCGGATGAGCAGTTCTTC.

In DNA form, the CDR3 reads TGTGCCAGCAGCGTAGGGACAGGGAGAGGGGAGCAGTTCTTC. Its protein is CASSVGTGRGEQFF. This chain uses TRBV9 with TRBJ2-1; 8 bases align to TRBD1. The germline CDR1 and CDR2 sequences are SGDLS and YYNGEE. The CDR3 contains 14 residues. With V trimmed by 0 bases and J by 10 bases, 6 bases remained unmatched.

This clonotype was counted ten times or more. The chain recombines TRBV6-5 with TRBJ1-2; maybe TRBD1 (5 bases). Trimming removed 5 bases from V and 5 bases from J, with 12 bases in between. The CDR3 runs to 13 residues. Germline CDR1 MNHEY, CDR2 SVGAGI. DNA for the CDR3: TGTGCCAGCAGTCCCGGGGGGAGATATGGCTACACCTTC. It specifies CASSPGGRYGYTF.

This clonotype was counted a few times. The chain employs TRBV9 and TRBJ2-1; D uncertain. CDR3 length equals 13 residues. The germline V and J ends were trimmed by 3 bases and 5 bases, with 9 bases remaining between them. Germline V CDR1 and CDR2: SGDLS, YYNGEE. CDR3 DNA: TGTGCCAGCAGCGATTGGACGGACAATGAGCAGTTCTTC. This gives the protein CASSDWTDNEQFF.

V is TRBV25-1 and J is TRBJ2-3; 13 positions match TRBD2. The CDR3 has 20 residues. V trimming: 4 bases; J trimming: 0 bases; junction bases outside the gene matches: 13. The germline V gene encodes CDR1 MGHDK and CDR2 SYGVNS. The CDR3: CASSAGLTSGGPGSTDTQYF. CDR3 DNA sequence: TGTGCCAGCAGTGCCGGACTGACTAGCGGGGGGCCGGGAAGCACAGATACGCAGTATTTT.

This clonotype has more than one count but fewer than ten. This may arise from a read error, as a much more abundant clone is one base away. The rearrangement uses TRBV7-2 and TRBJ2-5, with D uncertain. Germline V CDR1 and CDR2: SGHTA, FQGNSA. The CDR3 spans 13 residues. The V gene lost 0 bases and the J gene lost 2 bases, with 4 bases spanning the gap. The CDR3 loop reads CASSLAEQETQYF. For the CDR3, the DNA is TGTGCCAGCAGCTTAGCCGAGCAAGAGACCCAGTACTTC.

The CDR3 is CASSPSPDTQYF. The CDR3 bases are TGTGCCAGCAGTCCTAGCCCAGATACGCAGTATTTT. The chain is built from TRBV4-2 and TRBJ2-3; tentatively, D is TRBD2 (5 bases). V was cut by 6 bases and J by 4 bases, with 8 bases left in between. The germline CDR1 and CDR2 sequences are LGHNA and YNFKEQ. There are 12 residues in the CDR3.

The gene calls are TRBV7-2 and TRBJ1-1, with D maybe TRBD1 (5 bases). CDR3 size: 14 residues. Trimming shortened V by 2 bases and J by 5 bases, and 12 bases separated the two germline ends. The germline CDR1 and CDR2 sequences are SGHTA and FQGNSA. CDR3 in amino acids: CASSLMLRGTEAFF. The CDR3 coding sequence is TGTGCCAGCAGCTTAATGCTTCGGGGGACTGAAGCTTTCTTT.

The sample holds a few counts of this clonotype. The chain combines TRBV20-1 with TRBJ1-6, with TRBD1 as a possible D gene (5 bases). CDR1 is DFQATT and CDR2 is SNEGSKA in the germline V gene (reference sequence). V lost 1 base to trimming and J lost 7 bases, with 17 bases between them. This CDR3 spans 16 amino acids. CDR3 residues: CSARVVGPGGNSPLHF. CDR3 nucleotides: TGCAGTGCTAGAGTTGTGGGACCTGGAGGGAATTCACCCCTCCACTTT.

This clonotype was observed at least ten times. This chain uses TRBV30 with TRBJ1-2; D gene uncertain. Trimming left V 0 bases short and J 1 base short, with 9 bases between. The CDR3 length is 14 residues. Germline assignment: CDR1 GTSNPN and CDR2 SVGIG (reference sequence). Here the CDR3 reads CAWSVRGINYGYTF. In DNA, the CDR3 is TGTGCCTGGAGTGTACGCGGGATTAACTATGGCTACACCTTC.

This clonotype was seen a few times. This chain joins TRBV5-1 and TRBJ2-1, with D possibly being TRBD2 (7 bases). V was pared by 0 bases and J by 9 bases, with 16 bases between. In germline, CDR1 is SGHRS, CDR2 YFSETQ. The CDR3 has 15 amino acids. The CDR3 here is CASSLANREGGEQFF. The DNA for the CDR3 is TGCGCCAGCAGCTTGGCCAACAGGGAGGGGGGTGAGCAGTTCTTC.

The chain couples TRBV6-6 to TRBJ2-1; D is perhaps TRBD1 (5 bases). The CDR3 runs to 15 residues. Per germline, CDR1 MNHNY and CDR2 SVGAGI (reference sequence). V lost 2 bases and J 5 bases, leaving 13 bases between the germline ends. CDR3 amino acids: CASSYGQGDDNEQFF. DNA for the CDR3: TGTGCCAGCAGTTACGGACAAGGCGATGACAATGAGCAGTTCTTC.